The present TCR beta chain was sequenced within a study of spatial heterogeneity in lung cancer. Study-level background: Beta-chain sequences consistently outnumbered alpha-chain sequences in detection.

MiXCR was run by TCRdb on the 5' RACE reads, yielding one entry per CDR3 protein. The table has about 15,000 distinct CDR3 sequences, 7.5% to 8.5% seen once. Time point here: sample taken at primary tumor resection. Unsorted samples of tumor, nontumor lung or frozen PBMC had their whole RNA sequenced. This clonotype was counted only a few times. The CDR3 consists of 16 residues. V was pared by 4 bases and J by 10 bases, with 14 bases of the junction left unmatched. CDR1 and CDR2 from the germline V gene are MGHDK and SYGVNS. The chain recombines TRBV25-1 with TRBJ1-4, with 8 bases lining up with TRBD1. The sequence came from a female donor with early-stage non-small cell lung cancer. Sequenced material: PBMCs, taken at surgery. This CDR3 reads CASSGHDRGSGLKLFF. In DNA, the CDR3 is TGTGCCAGCAGTGGACACGACAGGGGATCAGGCCTAAAACTGTTTTTT. Combining the CDR3 with reference TRBV25-1 and TRBJ1-4 gives the whole variable domain EADIYQTPRYLVIGTGKKITLECSQTMGHDKMYWYQQDPGMELHLIHYSYGVNSTEKGDLSSESTVSRIRTEHFPLTLESARPSHTSQYLCASSGHDRGSGLKLFFGSGTQLSVL.